This T cell receptor (beta chain) comes out of a study of T cell repertoires in cytomegalovirus infection. Across the whole study: Both a matching HLA type and CMV infection were indicated by public TCR beta signatures. General study findings and limits: HLA-C-restricted CMV clonotypes gave the most frequent clonotype in two of eight donors.

With respect to this clonotype: Antigen specificity is unknown.

TCRdb analysed the reads with MiXCR anew, one entry per CDR3 protein. The table includes 300,000 to 400,000 distinct CDR3 sequences, roughly 29% detected once. The sample consisted of cultured PBMCs, taken from culture after CMV antigen stimulation. The sequence was collected from a human donor in good health (CMV status not recorded). Some clones in this sample may be carry-over from other donors' samples.

The CDR3, as DNA: TGTGCCAGCAGCTTAACGGGGACAGGGCCTGAAGCTTTCTTT. It translates to CASSLTGTGPEAFF. The rearrangement links TRBV7-3 to TRBJ1-1; TRBD1 aligns across 9 bases. V lost 0 bases, J lost 6 bases, and 2 bases stayed unmatched. Germline CDR1 reads SGHTA; CDR2 reads FQGTGA. The CDR3 contains 14 residues.